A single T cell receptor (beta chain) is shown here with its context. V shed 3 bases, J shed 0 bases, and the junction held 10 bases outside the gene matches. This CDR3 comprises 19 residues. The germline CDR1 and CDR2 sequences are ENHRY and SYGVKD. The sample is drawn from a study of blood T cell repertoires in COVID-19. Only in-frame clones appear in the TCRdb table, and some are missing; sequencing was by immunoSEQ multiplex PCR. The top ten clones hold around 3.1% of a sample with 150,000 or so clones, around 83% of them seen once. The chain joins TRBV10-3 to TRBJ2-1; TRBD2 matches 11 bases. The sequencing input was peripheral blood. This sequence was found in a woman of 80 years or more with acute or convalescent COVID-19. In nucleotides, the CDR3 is TGTGCCATCAGTGACTCCGGGACTAGCGGTCGGGGCTCCTACAATGAGCAGTTCTTC. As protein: CAISDSGTSGRGSYNEQFF.